The clone carrying this T cell receptor beta chain has just a few counts. Its antigen remains unknown. Investigators prepared the TCR beta libraries by applying iRepertoire HTBI primers and Arm-PCR of CDR3 regions. One entry per CDR3 protein, called by TCRdb with MiXCR from the multiplex PCR reads. The sample records about 210,000 distinct CDR3 sequences, around 19% being singletons. This sample was taken from a study of regulatory T cells in long-lasting Graves disease. Time point of the sample: newly diagnosed GD, antithyroid drugs for less than 3 months. TCR sequences were obtained from RNA taken from PBMCs. General observations from the study: Patients with persistent Graves' had lower TCR diversity than newly diagnosed patients. Repertoires from persistent disease leaned toward TRBV28, TRBJ1-2 and TRBJ2-5.

Germline V gene lookup returns CDR1 LNHDA and CDR2 SQIVND (reference sequence). Trimming removed 4 bases at V and 5 bases at J, with 14 bases between. The CDR3 contains 14 residues. This sample also belongs to another study, concerning T cells in Graves' hyperthyroidism and ophthalmopathy. As that report states: A median roughly 6.6 months before onset, the model predicted ophthalmopathy.

The source was peripheral blood mononuclear cells (PBMCs), collected at new diagnosis, from a patient treated with antithyroid drugs. This TCR came from a woman aged 25 to 39 with Graves disease. The chain carries TRBV19 and TRBJ1-1, with D possibly being TRBD1 (5 bases). Here the CDR3 reads CASSKGKGGTEAFF. CDR3 bases: TGTGCCAGTAGTAAGGGGAAGGGTGGAACTGAAGCTTTCTTT.